Listed below are T cell receptor beta chains from one sample, sequenced in a study of shared clonotypes between healthy human individuals. The repertoire was sequenced with immunoSEQ multiplex PCR; TCRdb's copy has only in-frame clones and lacks some. The sample holds 2,500,000 or so clones, around 94% seen once. Sequenced material: naive CD4+ T cells sorted from blood. The source of these receptors is a man aged 18 to 35 in good health. CDR3s include the opening cysteine and the closing phenylalanine or tryptophan. A D gene is named only where the DNA matches it firmly. Not every row has a clone size; where given, it reads once, few, many or a size class.

V gene	clone size	CDR3 length	D gene	J gene	CDR3 protein	CDR3 DNA
TRBV6-6	-	15	TRBD1	TRBJ1-5	CASRRYRDSHQPQHF	TGTGCCAGCAGGAGATACCGGGACAGCCATCAGCCCCAGCATTTT
TRBV5-1	once	14	TRBD1	TRBJ1-4	CASSLTGGNEKLFF	TGCGCCAGCAGCTTGACAGGGGGTAATGAAAAACTGTTTTTT
TRBV19	-	15	-	TRBJ2-2	CASSMGQVPTGELFF	TGTGCCAGTAGTATGGGGCAGGTCCCGACCGGGGAGCTGTTTTTT
TRBV6-5	-	16	-	TRBJ2-7	CASSYSRRTRPYEQYF	TGTGCCAGCAGTTACTCGAGGCGGACACGGCCCTACGAGCAGTACTTC
TRBV9	-	16	-	TRBJ2-3	CASSVQGGAYTDTQYF	TGTGCCAGCAGCGTCCAGGGGGGGGCGTACACAGATACGCAGTATTTT
TRBV9	-	16	-	TRBJ2-1	CASSLGGTGVRNEQFF	TGTGCCAGCAGCCTCGGAGGGACCGGAGTACGTAATGAGCAGTTCTTC
TRBV6-5	once	13	-	TRBJ1-6	CASRTGHNSPLHF	TGTGCCAGCAGGACAGGCCATAATTCACCCCTCCACTTT
TRBV7-9	-	15	TRBD1	TRBJ2-5	CASSLAGQGQETQYF	TGTGCCAGCAGCTTAGCGGGACAGGGGCAAGAGACCCAGTACTTC
TRBV6-1	-	15	-	TRBJ2-5	CASRPEWSSRETQYF	TGTGCCAGCAGACCGGAGTGGTCTAGCAGAGAGACCCAGTACTTC
TRBV18	-	14	TRBD1	TRBJ2-7	CASSPGQGAWEQYF	TGTGCCAGCTCACCGGGACAGGGGGCTTGGGAGCAGTACTTC
TRBV5-5	-	13	-	TRBJ1-1	CASSLTGVTEAFF	TGTGCCAGCAGCTTAACCGGGGTCACTGAAGCTTTCTTT
TRBV2	once	14	-	TRBJ2-3	CASSDLRAGDTQYF	TGTGCCAGCAGTGATCTTCGCGCGGGTGATACGCAGTATTTT
TRBV6-4	-	14	TRBD1	TRBJ2-1	CASSRTGVNNEQFF	TGTGCCAGCAGTAGGACAGGGGTTAACAATGAGCAGTTCTTC
TRBV2	-	14	TRBD1	TRBJ1-5	CASKQGAGNQPQHF	TGTGCCAGCAAACAGGGGGCGGGCAATCAGCCCCAGCATTTT
TRBV6-1	-	18	TRBD2	TRBJ2-6	CASSETSGVSSGANVLTF	TGTGCCAGCAGTGAAACTAGCGGGGTCAGCTCTGGGGCCAACGTCCTGACTTTC
TRBV15	-	14	-	TRBJ2-1	CATSSKPLGFEQFF	TGTGCCACCAGCAGTAAGCCCCTGGGATTCGAGCAGTTCTTC
TRBV20-1	-	9	-	TRBJ2-7	CSVGSEQYF	TGCAGTGTTGGTAGCGAGCAGTACTTC
TRBV6-1	-	12	-	TRBJ1-1	CASSEGTVGAFF	TGTGCCAGCAGTGAGGGCACCGTGGGAGCTTTCTTT
TRBV19	once	14	-	TRBJ1-3	CASRRDPSGNTIYF	TGTGCCAGTCGGAGAGATCCATCTGGAAACACCATATATTTT
TRBV7-2	-	15	TRBD1	TRBJ2-1	CASSPDRASYNEQFF	TGTGCCAGCAGCCCAGACAGGGCCTCCTACAATGAGCAGTTCTTC
TRBV6-4	-	17	-	TRBJ2-3	CASSDSDCVKSTDTQYF	TGTGCCAGCAGTGACTCGGACTGCGTAAAGAGCACAGATACGCAGTATTTT
TRBV7-2	-	17	-	TRBJ1-6	CASSLARGRSYNSPLHF	TGTGCCAGCAGCTTGGCCAGGGGCCGCTCCTATAATTCACCCCTCCACTTT
TRBV5-4	-	14	-	TRBJ2-3	CASSLAAGTDTQYF	TGTGCCAGCAGCTTGGCCGCGGGCACAGATACGCAGTATTTT
TRBV5-1	-	14	-	TRBJ2-7	CASSPLQGHYEQYF	TGCGCCAGCAGCCCCCTTCAGGGGCACTACGAGCAGTACTTC
TRBV7-8	-	13	-	TRBJ2-3	CASRFGGLDTQYF	TGTGCCAGCAGATTCGGGGGGCTAGATACGCAGTATTTT
TRBV6-6	-	16	-	TRBJ1-5	CASSYLPGAGAQPQHF	TGTGCCAGCAGTTACCTCCCGGGGGCAGGGGCCCAGCCCCAGCATTTT
TRBV5-4	-	15	TRBD2	TRBJ2-1	CASSVSGTRSHEQFF	TGTGCCAGCAGCGTCTCCGGGACTAGGAGCCATGAGCAGTTCTTC
TRBV27	-	15	TRBD1	TRBJ1-2	CASSNRDRANYGYTF	TGTGCCAGCAGTAACCGGGACAGAGCTAACTATGGCTACACCTTC
TRBV7-6	-	16	TRBD2	TRBJ2-1	CASSPGTSGSYNEQFF	TGTGCCAGCAGCCCTGGGACTAGCGGGAGCTACAATGAGCAGTTCTTC